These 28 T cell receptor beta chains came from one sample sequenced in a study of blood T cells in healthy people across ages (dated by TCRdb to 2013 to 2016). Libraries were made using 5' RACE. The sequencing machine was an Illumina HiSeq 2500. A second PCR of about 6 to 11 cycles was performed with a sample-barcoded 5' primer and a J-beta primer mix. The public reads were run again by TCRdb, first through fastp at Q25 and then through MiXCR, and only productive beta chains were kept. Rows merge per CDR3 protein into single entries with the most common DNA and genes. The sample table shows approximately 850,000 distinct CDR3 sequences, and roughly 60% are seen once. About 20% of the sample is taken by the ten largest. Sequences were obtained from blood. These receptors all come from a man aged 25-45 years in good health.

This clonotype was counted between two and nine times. The CDR3 is CASSLDRGMNEQYF. For the CDR3, the DNA is TGTGCCAGCAGCTTAGACAGGGGGATGAACGAGCAGTACTTC. The chain joins TRBV7-3 to TRBJ2-7; 9 nucleotides agree with TRBD1. V gave up 2 bases and J gave up 5 bases; unmatched junction bases: 4. CDR3 size: 14 residues. The germline gives CDR1 SGHTA, CDR2 FQGTGA.

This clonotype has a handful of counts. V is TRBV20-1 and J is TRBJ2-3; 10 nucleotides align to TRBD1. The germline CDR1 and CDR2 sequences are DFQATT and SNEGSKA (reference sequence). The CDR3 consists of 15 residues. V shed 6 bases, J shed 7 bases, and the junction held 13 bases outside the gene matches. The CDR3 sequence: CSAAVSGTGAHTQYF. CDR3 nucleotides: TGCAGTGCCGCTGTTTCCGGGACAGGGGCACATACGCAGTATTTT.

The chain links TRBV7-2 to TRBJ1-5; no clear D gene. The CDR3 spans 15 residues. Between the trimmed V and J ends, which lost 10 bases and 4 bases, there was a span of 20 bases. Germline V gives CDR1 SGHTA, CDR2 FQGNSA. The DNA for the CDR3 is TGTGCCACTCGAGCGGCGGGTGGCAGTAATCAGCCCCAGCATTTT. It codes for CATRAAGGSNQPQHF.

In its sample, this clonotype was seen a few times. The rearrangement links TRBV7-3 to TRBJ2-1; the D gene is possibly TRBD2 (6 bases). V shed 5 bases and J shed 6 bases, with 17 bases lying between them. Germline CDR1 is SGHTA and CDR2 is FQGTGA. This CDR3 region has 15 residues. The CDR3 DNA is TGTGCCAGCAGCAAGGCCAGCGGGCCCCCCAATGAGCAGTTCTTC. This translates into CASSKASGPPNEQFF.

The CDR3, as DNA: TGCGCCAGCAGTGAAGGGGTGGAGACCCAGTACTTC. It yields the protein CASSEGVETQYF. The rearrangement links TRBV10-2 to TRBJ2-5; tentative D call: TRBD1 (5 bases). This CDR3 has 12 amino acids. Germline V gives CDR1 WSHSY, CDR2 SAAADI. Trimming cost V 3 bases and J 5 bases, with 7 bases left between them.

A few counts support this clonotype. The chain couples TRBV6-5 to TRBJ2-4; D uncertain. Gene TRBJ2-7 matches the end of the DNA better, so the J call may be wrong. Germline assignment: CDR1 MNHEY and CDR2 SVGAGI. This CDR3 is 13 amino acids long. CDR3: CASSYSPKSEQYF. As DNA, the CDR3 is TGTGCCAGCAGTTACAGTCCCAAGAGCGAGCAGTACTTC.

The CDR3 spells CASRLYRVKDYGYTF. As DNA, the CDR3 is TGTGCCAGCAGACTCTACAGGGTTAAAGACTATGGCTACACCTTC. The chain links TRBV6-5 to TRBJ1-2, with D possibly matching TRBD1 (6 bases). The V end was cut by 6 bases, the J end by 3 bases, with 17 bases between. Germline V gene data show CDR1 as MNHEY and CDR2 as SVGAGI. The CDR3 runs to 15 residues.

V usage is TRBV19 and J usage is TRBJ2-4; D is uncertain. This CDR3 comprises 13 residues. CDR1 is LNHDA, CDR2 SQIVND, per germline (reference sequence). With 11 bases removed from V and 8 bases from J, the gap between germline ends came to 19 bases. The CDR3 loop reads CACLGRFSDIQYF. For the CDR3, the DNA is TGTGCCTGCCTCGGTAGATTTTCGGACATTCAGTACTTC.

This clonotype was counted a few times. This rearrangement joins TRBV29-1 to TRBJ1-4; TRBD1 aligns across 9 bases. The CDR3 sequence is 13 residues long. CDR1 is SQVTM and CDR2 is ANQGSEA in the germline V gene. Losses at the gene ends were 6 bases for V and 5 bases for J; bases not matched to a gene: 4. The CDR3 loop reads CSVSDRGNEKLFF. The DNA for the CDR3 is TGCAGCGTGTCGGACAGGGGAAATGAAAAACTGTTTTTT.

As DNA, the CDR3 is TGTGCCAGCAGTCCAACAGGGATGAGAACTGAAGCTTTCTTT. Translated, it gives CASSPTGMRTEAFF. The chain combines TRBV27 with TRBJ1-1, with a possible D match to TRBD1 (6 bases). The CDR3 has 14 amino acids. Trimming cost V 5 bases and J 5 bases, with 15 bases left between them. Germline CDR1 MNHEY, CDR2 SMNVEV (reference sequence).

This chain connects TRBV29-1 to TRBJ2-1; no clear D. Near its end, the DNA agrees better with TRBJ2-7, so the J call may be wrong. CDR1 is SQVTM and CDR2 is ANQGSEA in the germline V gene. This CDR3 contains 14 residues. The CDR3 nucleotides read TGCAGCGTTGAAGGCAGCAGCTCCTACAATGAGCAGTACTTC. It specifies CSVEGSSSYNEQYF.

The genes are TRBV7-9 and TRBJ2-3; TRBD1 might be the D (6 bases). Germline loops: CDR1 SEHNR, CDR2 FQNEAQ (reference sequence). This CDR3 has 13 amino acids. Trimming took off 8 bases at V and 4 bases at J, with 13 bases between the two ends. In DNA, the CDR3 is TGTGCCAGCCTACTGGGGGCTGCAGATACGCAGTATTTT. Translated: CASLLGAADTQYF.

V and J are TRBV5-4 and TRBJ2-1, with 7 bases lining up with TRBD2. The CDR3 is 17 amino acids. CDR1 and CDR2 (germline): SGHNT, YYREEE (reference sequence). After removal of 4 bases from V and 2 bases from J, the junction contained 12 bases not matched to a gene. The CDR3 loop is CASSVGGSLGAYNEQFF. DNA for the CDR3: TGTGCCAGCAGCGTCGGGGGGTCACTAGGCGCCTACAATGAGCAGTTCTTC.

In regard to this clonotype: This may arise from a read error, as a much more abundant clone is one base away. In DNA, the CDR3 is TGTGCCAGCAGTAGGGGTGGGGCCTACGAGCAGTTCTTC. Its translation is CASSRGGAYEQFF. The chain uses TRBV27 and TRBJ2-1, with TRBD1 as a possible D gene (5 bases). The CDR3 is 13 residues long. Trimming cost V 5 bases and J 10 bases, with 15 bases left between them. Germline CDR1 is MNHEY and CDR2 is SMNVEV (reference sequence).

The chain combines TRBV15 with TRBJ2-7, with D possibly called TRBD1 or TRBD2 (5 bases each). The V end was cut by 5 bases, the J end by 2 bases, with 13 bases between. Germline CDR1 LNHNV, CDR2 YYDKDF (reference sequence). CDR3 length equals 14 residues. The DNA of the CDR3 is TGTGCCACCAGCGCTGGGACGATAACCTACGAGCAGTACTTC. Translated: CATSAGTITYEQYF.

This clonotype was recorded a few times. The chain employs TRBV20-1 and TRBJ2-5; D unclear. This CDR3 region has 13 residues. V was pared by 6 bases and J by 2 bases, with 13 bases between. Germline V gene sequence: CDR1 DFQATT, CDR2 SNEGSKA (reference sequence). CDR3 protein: CSARWAGQETQYF. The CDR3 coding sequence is TGCAGTGCCCGGTGGGCCGGTCAAGAGACCCAGTACTTC.

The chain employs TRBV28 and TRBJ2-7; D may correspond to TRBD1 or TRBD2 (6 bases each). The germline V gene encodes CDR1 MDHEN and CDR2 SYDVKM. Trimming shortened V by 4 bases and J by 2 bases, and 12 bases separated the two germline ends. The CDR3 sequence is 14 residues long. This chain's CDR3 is CASSYPRDTYEQYF. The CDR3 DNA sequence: TGTGCCAGCAGTTATCCGCGGGACACCTACGAGCAGTACTTC.

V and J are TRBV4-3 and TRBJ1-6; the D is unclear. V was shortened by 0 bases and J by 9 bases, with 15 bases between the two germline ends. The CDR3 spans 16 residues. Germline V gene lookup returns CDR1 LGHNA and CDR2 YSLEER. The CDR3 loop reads CASSQDWVTGPSPLHF. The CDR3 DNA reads TGCGCCAGCAGCCAAGATTGGGTTACCGGTCCTTCACCCCTCCACTTT.

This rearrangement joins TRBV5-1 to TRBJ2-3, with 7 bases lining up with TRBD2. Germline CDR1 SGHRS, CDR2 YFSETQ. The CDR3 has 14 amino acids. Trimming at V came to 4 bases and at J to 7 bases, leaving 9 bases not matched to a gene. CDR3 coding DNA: TGCGCCAGCAGCACAAGCGGGGATACCAATACGCAGTATTTT. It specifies CASSTSGDTNTQYF.

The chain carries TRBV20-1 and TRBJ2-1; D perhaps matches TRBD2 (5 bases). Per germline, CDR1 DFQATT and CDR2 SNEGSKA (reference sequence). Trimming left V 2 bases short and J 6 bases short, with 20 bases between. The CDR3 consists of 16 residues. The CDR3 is CSARSLDSLRVNEQFF. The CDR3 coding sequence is TGCAGTGCTAGATCCTTGGACTCCCTTCGAGTCAATGAGCAGTTCTTC.

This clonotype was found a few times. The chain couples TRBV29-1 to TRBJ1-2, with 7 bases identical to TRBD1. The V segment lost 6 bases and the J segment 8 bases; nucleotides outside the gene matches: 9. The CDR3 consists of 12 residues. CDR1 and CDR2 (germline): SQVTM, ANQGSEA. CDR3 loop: CSVKDRVGGYTF. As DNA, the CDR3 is TGCAGCGTGAAAGACAGGGTCGGCGGCTACACCTTC.

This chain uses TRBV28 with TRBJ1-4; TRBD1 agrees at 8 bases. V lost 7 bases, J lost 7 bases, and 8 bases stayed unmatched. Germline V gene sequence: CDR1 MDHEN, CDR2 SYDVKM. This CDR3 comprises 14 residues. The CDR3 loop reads CASKNTGGGEKLFF. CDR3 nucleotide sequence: TGTGCCAGCAAAAACACAGGGGGTGGTGAAAAACTGTTTTTT. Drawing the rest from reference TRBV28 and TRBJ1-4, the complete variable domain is DVKVTQSSRYLVKRTGEKVFLECVQDMDHENMFWYRQDPGLGLRLIYFSYDVKMKEKGDIPEGYSVSREKKERFSLILESASTNQTSMYLCASKNTGGGEKLFFGSGTQLSVL.

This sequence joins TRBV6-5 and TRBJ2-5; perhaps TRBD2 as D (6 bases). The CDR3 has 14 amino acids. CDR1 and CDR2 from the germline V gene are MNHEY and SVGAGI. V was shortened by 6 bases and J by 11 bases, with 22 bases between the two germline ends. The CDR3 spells CASRVPGVGNEQYF. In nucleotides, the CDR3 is TGTGCCAGCAGAGTTCCGGGAGTAGGAAATGAGCAGTACTTC.

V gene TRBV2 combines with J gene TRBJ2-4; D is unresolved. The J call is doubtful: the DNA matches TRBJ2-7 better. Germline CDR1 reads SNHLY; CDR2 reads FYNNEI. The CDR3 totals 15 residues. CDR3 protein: CASNVQRTISYEQYF. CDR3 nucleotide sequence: TGTGCCAGCAATGTTCAGCGAACTATCTCCTACGAGCAGTACTTC.

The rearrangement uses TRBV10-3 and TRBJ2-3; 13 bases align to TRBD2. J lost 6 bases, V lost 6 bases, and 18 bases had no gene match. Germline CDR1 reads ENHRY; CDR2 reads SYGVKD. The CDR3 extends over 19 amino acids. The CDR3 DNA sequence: TGTGCCATCAGGGGGGACGTGGGACTAGCGGGGAGCTACGGGGATACGCAGTATTTT. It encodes CAIRGDVGLAGSYGDTQYF.

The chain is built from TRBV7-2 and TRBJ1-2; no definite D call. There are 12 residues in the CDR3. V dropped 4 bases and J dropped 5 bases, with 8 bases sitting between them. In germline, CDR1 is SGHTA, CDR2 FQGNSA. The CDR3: CASSYSVYGYTF. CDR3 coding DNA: TGTGCCAGCAGCTATTCCGTTTATGGCTACACCTTC.

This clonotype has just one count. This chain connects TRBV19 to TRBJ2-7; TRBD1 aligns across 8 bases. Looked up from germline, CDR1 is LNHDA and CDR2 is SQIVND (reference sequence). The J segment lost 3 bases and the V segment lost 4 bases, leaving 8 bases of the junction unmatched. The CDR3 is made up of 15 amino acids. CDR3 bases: TGTGCCAGTAGTACCCGGACAGGGAAAATCTACGAGCAGTACTTC. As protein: CASSTRTGKIYEQYF.

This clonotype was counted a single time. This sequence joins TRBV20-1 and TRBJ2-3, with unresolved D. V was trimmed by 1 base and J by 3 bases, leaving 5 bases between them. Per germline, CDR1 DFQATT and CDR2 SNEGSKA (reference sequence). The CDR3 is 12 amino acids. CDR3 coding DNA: TGCAGTGCTAGAGCGGAAACAGATACGCAGTATTTT. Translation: CSARAETDTQYF.